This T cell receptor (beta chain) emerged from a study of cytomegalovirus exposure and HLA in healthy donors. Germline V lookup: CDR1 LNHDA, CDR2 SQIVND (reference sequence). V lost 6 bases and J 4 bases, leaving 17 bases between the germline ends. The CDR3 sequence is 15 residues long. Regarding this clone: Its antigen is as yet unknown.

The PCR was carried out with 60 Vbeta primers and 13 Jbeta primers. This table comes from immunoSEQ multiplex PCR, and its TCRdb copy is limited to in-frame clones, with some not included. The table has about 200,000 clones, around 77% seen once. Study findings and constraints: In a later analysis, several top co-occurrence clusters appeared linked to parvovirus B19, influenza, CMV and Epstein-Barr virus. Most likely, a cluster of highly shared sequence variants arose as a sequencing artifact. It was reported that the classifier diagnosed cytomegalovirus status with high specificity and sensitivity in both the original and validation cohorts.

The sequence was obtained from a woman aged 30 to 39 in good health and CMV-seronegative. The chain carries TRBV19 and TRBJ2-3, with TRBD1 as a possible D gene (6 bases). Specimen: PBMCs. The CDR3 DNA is TGTGCCAGTAGCCCCCGGAGCAGGGGCGCAGATACGCAGTATTTT. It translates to CASSPRSRGADTQYF.